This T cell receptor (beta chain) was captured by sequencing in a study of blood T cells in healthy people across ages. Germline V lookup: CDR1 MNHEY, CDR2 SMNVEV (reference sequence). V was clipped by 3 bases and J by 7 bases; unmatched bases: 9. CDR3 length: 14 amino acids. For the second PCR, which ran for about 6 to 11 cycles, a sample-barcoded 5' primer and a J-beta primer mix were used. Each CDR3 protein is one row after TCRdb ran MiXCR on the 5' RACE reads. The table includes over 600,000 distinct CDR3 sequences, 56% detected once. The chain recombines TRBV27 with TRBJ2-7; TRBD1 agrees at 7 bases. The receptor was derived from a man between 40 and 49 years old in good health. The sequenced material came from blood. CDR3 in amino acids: CASSLQGVSNEQYF. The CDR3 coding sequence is TGTGCCAGCAGTTTGCAGGGGGTTTCCAATGAGCAGTACTTC.